A single count supports the clone carrying this T cell receptor (beta chain). Its matching antigen is unknown. The data were taken from a study of cytomegalovirus exposure and HLA in healthy donors. The study, taken as a whole, reports: Highly shared variants forming one cluster were likely a sequencing artifact. The classifier, whose performance was assessed in both the original and validation cohorts, reportedly diagnosed cytomegalovirus status with high specificity and sensitivity.

Per the germline V gene, CDR1 is SGHAT and CDR2 is FQNNGV. V lost 1 base, J lost 4 bases, and 14 bases lay in between. There are 15 residues in the CDR3. PCR employed 60 Vbeta and 13 Jbeta primers. Method: immunoSEQ multiplex PCR; TCRdb's copy keeps in-frame clones and lacks some. Here the sample spans some 200,000 clones, roughly 87% being singletons. This clonotype was sampled from a girl under three years old in good health and CMV-seronegative. The sequenced sample was PBMCs. The chain recombines TRBV11-2 with TRBJ2-7; D might be TRBD1 (6 bases). CDR3: CASSLGVGALYEQYF. The CDR3 coding sequence is TGTGCCAGCAGCTTAGGTGTGGGGGCTTTGTACGAGCAGTACTTC.